These T cell receptor beta chains were read from a single sample in a study of response to subunit inactivated influenza vaccine. TCRdb itself ran the RT-PCR reads through MiXCR, one entry per CDR3 protein. The sample shows under 950,000 distinct CDR3 sequences, 21% of them seen only once. Sequenced here: PBMCs from blood, sampled approximately 5 days after vaccination. These TCRs come from a man aged 45-65 years who received an inactivated influenza vaccine. The conserved cysteine and the conserved F or W are not part of the CDR3 here.

>TRBV28|TRBJ2-7
ASSRPLYEQY
>TRBV6-1|TRBJ1-6
ASSDRARGNSPLH
>TRBV4-3|TRBJ2-1
ASSQESGFPYNEQF
>TRBV20-1|TRBJ2-3
SARDLLSTDTQY
>TRBV2|TRBJ2-7
ASNGWDEQY
>TRBV25-1|TRBJ1-6
ASSRQGVNSPLH
>TRBV2|TRBJ1-5
ASSDQGARQPQH
>TRBV7-2|TRBJ2-3
ASSYRAADTQY
>TRBV29-1|TRBJ2-5
SVVFGFRETQY
>TRBV6-2/TRBV6-3|TRBJ1-1
ASRFAGMNTEAF
>TRBV6-2/TRBV6-3|TRBJ2-1
ASSYSYSTSGAHNEQF
>TRBV28|TRBJ1-5
ASSTKGGPGQPQH
>TRBV13|TRBJ2-1
ASSLGTSGGGYYNEQF
>TRBV7-9|TRBJ2-5
ASSLSLRGGETQY
>TRBV24-1|TRBJ2-3
ATSDLRVGTDTQY
>TRBV12-3/TRBV12-4|TRBJ1-5
ASSSPDRRSQH
>TRBV28|TRBJ1-5
ASMEGGKKYQPQH
>TRBV20-1|TRBJ2-7
SANSGGSYGQY
>TRBV7-2|TRBJ2-5
ASSLELGETQY
>TRBV5-5|TRBJ2-3
ASSLGLAGGGSTDTQY
>TRBV28|TRBJ2-7
ASSSSVWVSTYEQY
>TRBV4-3|TRBJ2-1
ASSQDRQGLGQF
>TRBV28|TRBJ2-3
ASSSRLASWTDTQY